The T cell receptor beta chain under discussion was sequenced for a study of cytomegalovirus exposure and HLA in healthy donors. Study conclusions and caveats: Among the CMV-associated chains, three were confirmed in vitro as specific for CMV antigens. The authors enumerated some 170 TCR beta chains as linked to cytomegalovirus.

Losses at the gene ends were 4 bases for V and 7 bases for J; bases not matched to a gene: 4. CDR1 and CDR2 from the germline V gene are MNHEY and SVGAGI. This CDR3 is 14 amino acids long. This table comes from immunoSEQ multiplex PCR, and its TCRdb copy is limited to in-frame clones, with some not included. The data contain about 120,000 clones, over 75% of them seen just once; the ten biggest clones take up 2% to 2.5%. Note on this clone: Its antigen is still unknown.

The chain combines TRBV6-5 with TRBJ2-1; 10 bases map to TRBD1. Sample: PBMCs. This receptor was obtained from a woman aged 25 to 39 in good health and CMV-seronegative. CDR3 loop: CASSLGQGINEQFF. CDR3 coding DNA: TGTGCCAGCAGTTTGGGACAGGGGATAAATGAGCAGTTCTTC.